A single sample is the source of the 14 T cell receptor beta chains below, sequenced in a study of chemoradiotherapy in HPV16-positive cancers. Sequenced by immunoSEQ multiplex PCR; TCRdb stores in-frame clones only, minus some. In the table there are 30,000 to 40,000 clones, around 89% of which are singletons. The sample in question was blood, obtained from a patient who underwent chemoradiotherapy. The origin of the receptors is a human donor with HPV-associated anogenital cancer.

The CDR3 coding sequence is TGTGCCAGTAGTATACAGAGAGATACGCAGTATTTT. As protein: CASSIQRDTQYF. The V call is TRBV19, the J call TRBJ2-3; D call uncertain. The CDR3 runs to 12 residues. V lost 2 bases and J lost 5, with 5 bases in between. CDR1 is LNHDA, CDR2 SQIVND, per germline (reference sequence).

The chain recombines TRBV5-4 with TRBJ2-3; D is perhaps TRBD2 (5 bases). The CDR3 has 16 residues. The ends were cut back, 1 base at V and 1 base at J, with 13 bases in the middle. Germline V CDR1 and CDR2: SGHNT, YYREEE (reference sequence). The CDR3 DNA reads TGTGCCAGCAGCTTGCAGAGGGAGAGCGGCACAGATACGCAGTATTTT. It yields the protein CASSLQRESGTDTQYF.

This clone has a handful of counts. V and J are TRBV25-1 and TRBJ2-1; 9 bases are shared with TRBD2. J gave up 6 bases and V 8 bases, and 8 bases lay outside the gene matches. Germline assignment: CDR1 MGHDK and CDR2 SYGVNS. CDR3 length: 14 residues. The CDR3 protein is CASSAGGFSNEQFF. The CDR3 DNA reads TGTGCCAGCTCAGCGGGGGGTTTTTCCAATGAGCAGTTCTTC.

As DNA, the CDR3 is TGTGCCAGCAGCTTAATAGCCGCACCCAGGGATACGCAGTATTTT. Translated, it gives CASSLIAAPRDTQYF. V is TRBV5-4 and J is TRBJ2-3; D is unclear. Germline CDR1 and CDR2: SGHNT and YYREEE (reference sequence). Deletions cut 2 bases from V and 6 bases from J, with 16 bases between. This CDR3 is 15 amino acids long.

J is TRBJ2-5 and V is TRBV5-1; no firm D call. The CDR3 spans 14 residues. Germline loops: CDR1 SGHRS, CDR2 YFSETQ. V lost 1 base and J 2 bases, leaving 9 bases between the germline ends. CDR3 amino acids: CASSLIGIQETQYF. The CDR3 DNA is TGCGCCAGCAGCTTGATTGGGATACAAGAGACCCAGTACTTC.

Only one count was recorded for this clone. The rearrangement joins TRBV7-2 to TRBJ2-1, with D perhaps TRBD2 (7 bases). The CDR3 loop spans 14 amino acids. Germline loops: CDR1 SGHTA, CDR2 FQGNSA. V was pared by 2 bases and J by 5 bases, with 10 bases between. CDR3 sequence (DNA): TGTGCCAGCAGCTTAAGGGGGAGGGACAATGAGCAGTTCTTC. Translated, it gives CASSLRGRDNEQFF. The variable domain in full, completed from reference TRBV7-2 and TRBJ2-1, reads GAGVSQSPSNKVTEKGKDVELRCDPISGHTALYWYRQSLGQGLEFLIYFQGNSAPDKSGLPSDRFSAERTGGSVSTLTIQRTQQEDSAVYLCASSLRGRDNEQFFGPGTRLTVL.

V usage is TRBV2 and J usage is TRBJ1-2, with 11 bases that match TRBD1. This CDR3 is 13 amino acids long. Germline CDR1 SNHLY, CDR2 FYNNEI. After removal of 10 bases from V and 6 bases from J, the junction contained 7 bases not matched to a gene. The CDR3 reads CANLRDRGDGYTF. The CDR3 coding sequence is TGTGCCAACCTACGGGACAGGGGGGATGGCTACACCTTC.

The V gene is TRBV5-4, the J gene TRBJ2-7, with 12 bases matching TRBD2. The trim removed 4 bases at V and 0 bases at J, leaving 2 bases unmatched. The CDR3 consists of 15 residues. Per germline, CDR1 SGHNT and CDR2 YYREEE (reference sequence). The CDR3 DNA reads TGTGCCAGCAGCATGACTAGCGGGAGCTCCTACGAGCAGTACTTC. It specifies CASSMTSGSSYEQYF.

V is TRBV7-3 and J is TRBJ2-1, with TRBD2 identical over 9 bases. Unmatched junction bases numbered 5, after V lost 3 bases and J lost 5 bases. The CDR3 length is 15 residues. The germline V gene encodes CDR1 SGHTA and CDR2 FQGTGA. The CDR3 DNA follows: TGTGCCAGCAGCTTGTCGACTAGCGGTCACAATGAGCAGTTCTTC. As protein: CASSLSTSGHNEQFF.

The chain couples TRBV4-1 to TRBJ1-5; D not resolved. Trimming shortened V by 0 bases and J by 1 base, and 7 bases separated the two germline ends. The germline V gene encodes CDR1 MGHRA and CDR2 YSYEKL. The CDR3 consists of 15 residues. CDR3 amino acids: CASSQEPQSNQPQHF. The CDR3 DNA sequence: TGCGCCAGCAGCCAAGAACCGCAGAGCAATCAGCCCCAGCATTTT.

The V and J genes are TRBV5-4 and TRBJ1-1, with D unresolved. Trimming pared 5 bases from V and 0 bases from J, leaving 5 bases between. This CDR3 is 12 amino acids long. Germline CDR1 reads SGHNT; CDR2 reads YYREEE (reference sequence). For the CDR3, the DNA is TGTGCCAGCAGGGGCTTGAACACTGAAGCTTTCTTT. It encodes CASRGLNTEAFF.

The chain combines TRBV2 with TRBJ2-3; perhaps TRBD2 as D (6 bases). The CDR3 covers 13 residues. V was cut by 4 bases and J by 2 bases, with 7 bases left in between. CDR1 SNHLY and CDR2 FYNNEI come from the germline V gene. The chain's CDR3 is CASSGTNTDTQYF. The CDR3 DNA reads TGTGCCAGCAGTGGGACTAACACAGATACGCAGTATTTT.

This clone was recorded a few times. J is TRBJ2-3 and V is TRBV30; no firm D call. This CDR3 has 12 residues. CDR1 and CDR2 (germline): GTSNPN, SVGIG (reference sequence). The V gene lost 0 bases and the J gene lost 5 bases, with 6 bases spanning the gap. This CDR3 is CAWSVGGDTQYF. CDR3 nucleotide sequence: TGTGCCTGGAGTGTAGGTGGAGATACGCAGTATTTT.

The rearrangement uses TRBV7-9 and TRBJ2-1, with 13 positions matching TRBD2. The CDR3 spans 15 residues. Per germline, CDR1 SEHNR and CDR2 FQNEAQ (reference sequence). The ends lost 5 bases at V and 8 bases at J; junction bases unmatched: 6. The CDR3 sequence: CASSPAGLAGDEQFF. DNA of the CDR3: TGTGCCAGCAGCCCGGCTGGACTAGCGGGAGATGAGCAGTTCTTC.